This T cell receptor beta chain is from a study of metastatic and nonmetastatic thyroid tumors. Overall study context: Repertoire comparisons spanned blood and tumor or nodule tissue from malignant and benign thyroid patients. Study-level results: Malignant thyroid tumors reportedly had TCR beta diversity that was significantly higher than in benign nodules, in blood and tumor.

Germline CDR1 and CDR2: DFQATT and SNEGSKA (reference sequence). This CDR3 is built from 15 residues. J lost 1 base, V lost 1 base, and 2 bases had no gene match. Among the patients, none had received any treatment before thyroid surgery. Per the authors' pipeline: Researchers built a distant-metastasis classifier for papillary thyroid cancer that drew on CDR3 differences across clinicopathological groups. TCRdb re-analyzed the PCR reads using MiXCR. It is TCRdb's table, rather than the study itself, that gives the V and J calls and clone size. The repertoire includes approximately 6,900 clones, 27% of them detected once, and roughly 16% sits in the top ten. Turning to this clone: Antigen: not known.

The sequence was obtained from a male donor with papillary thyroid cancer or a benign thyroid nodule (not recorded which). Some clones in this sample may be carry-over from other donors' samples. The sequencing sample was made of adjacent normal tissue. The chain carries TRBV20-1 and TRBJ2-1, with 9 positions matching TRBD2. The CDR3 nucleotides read TGCAGTGCTAGAGCCAGCGGGAGGTCCTACAATGAGCAGTTCTTC. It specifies CSARASGRSYNEQFF.